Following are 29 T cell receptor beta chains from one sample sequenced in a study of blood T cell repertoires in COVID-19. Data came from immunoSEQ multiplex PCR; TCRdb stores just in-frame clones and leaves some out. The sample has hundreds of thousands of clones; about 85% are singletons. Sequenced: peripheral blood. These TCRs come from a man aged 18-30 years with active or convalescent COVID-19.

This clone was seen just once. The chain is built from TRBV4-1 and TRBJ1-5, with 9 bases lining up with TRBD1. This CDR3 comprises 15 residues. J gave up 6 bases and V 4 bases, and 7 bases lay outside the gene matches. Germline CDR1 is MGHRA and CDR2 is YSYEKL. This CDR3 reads CASSPQGARGQPQHF. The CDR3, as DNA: TGCGCCAGCAGCCCACAGGGGGCGCGGGGTCAGCCCCAGCATTTT.

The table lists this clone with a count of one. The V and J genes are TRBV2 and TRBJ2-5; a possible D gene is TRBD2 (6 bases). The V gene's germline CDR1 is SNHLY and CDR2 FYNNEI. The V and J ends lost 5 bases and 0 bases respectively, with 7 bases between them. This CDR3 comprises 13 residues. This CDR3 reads CASSRLDQETQYF. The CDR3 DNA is TGTGCCAGCAGTCGACTAGACCAAGAGACCCAGTACTTC.

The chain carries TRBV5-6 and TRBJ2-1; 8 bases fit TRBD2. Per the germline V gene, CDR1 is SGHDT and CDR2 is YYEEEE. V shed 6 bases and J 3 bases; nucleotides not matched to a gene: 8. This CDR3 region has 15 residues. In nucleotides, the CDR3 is TGTGCCAGCAACGGGCGGGAGGAGCGCTACAATGAGCAGTTCTTC. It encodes CASNGREERYNEQFF.

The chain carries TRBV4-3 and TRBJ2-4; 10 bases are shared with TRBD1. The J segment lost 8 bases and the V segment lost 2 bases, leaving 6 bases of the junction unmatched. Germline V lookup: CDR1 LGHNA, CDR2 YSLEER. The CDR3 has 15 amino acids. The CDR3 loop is CASSQYDRGLDIQYF. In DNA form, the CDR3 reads TGCGCCAGCAGCCAATATGACAGGGGGCTTGACATTCAGTACTTC.

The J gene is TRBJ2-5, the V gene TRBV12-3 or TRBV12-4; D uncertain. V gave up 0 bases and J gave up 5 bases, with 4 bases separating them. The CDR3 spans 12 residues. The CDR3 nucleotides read TGTGCCAGCAGTTTAGCGCGGGAGACCCAGTACTTC. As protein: CASSLARETQYF.

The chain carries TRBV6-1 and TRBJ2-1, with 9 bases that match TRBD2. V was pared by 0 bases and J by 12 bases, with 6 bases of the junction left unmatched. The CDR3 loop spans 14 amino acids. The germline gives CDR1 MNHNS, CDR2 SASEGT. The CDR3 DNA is TGTGCCAGCAGTGAAGCAAGGACTAGCGCAGGGCAGTTCTTC. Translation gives CASSEARTSAGQFF.

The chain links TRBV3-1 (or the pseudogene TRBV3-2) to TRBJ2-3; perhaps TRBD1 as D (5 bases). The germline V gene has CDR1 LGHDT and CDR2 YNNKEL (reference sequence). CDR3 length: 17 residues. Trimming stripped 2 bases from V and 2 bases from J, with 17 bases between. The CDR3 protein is CASSQLPSDIPTDTQYF. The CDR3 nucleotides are TGTGCCAGCAGCCAACTCCCCTCGGACATCCCCACAGATACGCAGTATTTT.

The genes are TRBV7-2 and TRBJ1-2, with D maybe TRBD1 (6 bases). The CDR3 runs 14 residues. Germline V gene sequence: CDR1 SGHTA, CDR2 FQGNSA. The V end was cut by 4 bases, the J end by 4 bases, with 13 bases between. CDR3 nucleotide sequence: TGTGCCAGCAGCTCTCGGGGGGCAGTCTATGGCTACACCTTC. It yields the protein CASSSRGAVYGYTF.

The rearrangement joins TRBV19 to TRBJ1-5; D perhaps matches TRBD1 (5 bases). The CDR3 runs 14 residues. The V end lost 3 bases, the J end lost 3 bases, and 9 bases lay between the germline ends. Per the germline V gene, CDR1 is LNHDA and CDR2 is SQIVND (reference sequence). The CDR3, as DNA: TGTGCCAGTAGTATTCGGGGGATCAATCAGCCCCAGCATTTT. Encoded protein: CASSIRGINQPQHF.

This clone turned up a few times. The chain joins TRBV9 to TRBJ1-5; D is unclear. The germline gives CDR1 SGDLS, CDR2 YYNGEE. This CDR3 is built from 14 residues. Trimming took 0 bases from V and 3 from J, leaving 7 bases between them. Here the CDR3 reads CASSVEPVNQPQHF. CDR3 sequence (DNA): TGTGCCAGCAGCGTAGAACCAGTCAATCAGCCCCAGCATTTT.

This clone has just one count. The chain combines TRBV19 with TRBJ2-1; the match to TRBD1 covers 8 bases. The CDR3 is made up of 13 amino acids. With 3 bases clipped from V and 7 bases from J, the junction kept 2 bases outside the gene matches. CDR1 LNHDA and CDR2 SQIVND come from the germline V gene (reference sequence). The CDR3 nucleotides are TGTGCCAGTAGTATCAGGGGGCGGAATGAGCAGTTCTTC. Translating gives CASSIRGRNEQFF.

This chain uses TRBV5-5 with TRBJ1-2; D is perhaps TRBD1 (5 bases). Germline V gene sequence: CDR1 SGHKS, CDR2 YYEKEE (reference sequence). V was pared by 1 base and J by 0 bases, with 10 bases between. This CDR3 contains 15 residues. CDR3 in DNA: TGTGCCAGCAGCTTGCAGGCAGGGTCTAACTATGGCTACACCTTC. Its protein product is CASSLQAGSNYGYTF.

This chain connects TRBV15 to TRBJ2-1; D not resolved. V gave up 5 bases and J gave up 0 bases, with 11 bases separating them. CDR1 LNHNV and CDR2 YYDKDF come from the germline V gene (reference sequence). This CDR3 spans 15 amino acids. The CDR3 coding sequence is TGTGCCACCAGCTTCGGGTTAAGCTCCTACAATGAGCAGTTCTTC. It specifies CATSFGLSSYNEQFF.

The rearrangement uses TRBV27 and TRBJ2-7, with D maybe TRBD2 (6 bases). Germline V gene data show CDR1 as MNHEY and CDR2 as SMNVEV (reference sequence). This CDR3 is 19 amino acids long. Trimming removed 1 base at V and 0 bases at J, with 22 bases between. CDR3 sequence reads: CASSLFRGFSAESSYEQYF. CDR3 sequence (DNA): TGTGCCAGCAGTTTATTCCGGGGGTTTAGCGCCGAAAGCTCCTACGAGCAGTACTTC.

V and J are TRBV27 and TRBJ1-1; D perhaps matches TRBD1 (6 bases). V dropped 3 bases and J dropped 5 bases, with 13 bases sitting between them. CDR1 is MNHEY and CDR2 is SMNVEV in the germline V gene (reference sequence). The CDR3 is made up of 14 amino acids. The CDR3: CASSLGGGGTEAFF. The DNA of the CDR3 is TGTGCCAGCAGTTTGGGGGGCGGGGGGACTGAAGCTTTCTTT.

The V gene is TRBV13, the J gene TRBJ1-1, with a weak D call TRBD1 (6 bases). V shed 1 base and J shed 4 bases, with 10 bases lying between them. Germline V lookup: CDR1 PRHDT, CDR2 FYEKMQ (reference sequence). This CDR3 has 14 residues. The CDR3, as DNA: TGTGCCAGCAGCTTAGCAGGGGCGATCACTGAAGCTTTCTTT. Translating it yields CASSLAGAITEAFF.

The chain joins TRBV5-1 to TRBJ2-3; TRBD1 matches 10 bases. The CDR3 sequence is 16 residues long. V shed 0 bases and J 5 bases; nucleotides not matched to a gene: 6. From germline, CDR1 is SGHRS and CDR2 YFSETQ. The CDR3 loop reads CASSLGDRGRGDTQYF. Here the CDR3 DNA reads TGCGCCAGCAGCTTGGGCGACAGGGGGCGAGGAGATACGCAGTATTTT.

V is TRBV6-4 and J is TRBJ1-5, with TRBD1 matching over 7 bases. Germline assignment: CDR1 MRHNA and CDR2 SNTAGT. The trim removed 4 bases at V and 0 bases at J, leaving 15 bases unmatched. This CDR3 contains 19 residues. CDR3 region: CASSANILKDRDSNQPQHF. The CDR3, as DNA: TGTGCCAGCAGTGCCAATATCCTCAAAGACAGGGATAGCAATCAGCCCCAGCATTTT.

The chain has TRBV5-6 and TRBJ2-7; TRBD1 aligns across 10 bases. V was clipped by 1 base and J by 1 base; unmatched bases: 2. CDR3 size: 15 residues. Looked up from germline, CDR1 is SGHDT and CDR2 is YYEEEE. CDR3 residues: CASSLLGQGSYEQYF. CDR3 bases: TGTGCCAGCAGCTTGTTGGGACAGGGGTCCTACGAGCAGTACTTC.

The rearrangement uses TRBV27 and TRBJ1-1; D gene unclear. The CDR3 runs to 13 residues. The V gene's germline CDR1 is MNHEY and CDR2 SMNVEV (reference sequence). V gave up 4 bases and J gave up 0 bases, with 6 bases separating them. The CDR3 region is CASSYTMNTEAFF. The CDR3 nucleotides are TGTGCCAGCAGTTACACTATGAACACTGAAGCTTTCTTT.

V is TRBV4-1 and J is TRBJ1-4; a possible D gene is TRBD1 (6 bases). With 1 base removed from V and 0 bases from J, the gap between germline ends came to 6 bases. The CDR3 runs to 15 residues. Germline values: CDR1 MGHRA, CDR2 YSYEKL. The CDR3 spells CASSQGQATNEKLFF. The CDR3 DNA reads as TGCGCCAGCAGCCAAGGACAGGCAACTAATGAAAAACTGTTTTTT.

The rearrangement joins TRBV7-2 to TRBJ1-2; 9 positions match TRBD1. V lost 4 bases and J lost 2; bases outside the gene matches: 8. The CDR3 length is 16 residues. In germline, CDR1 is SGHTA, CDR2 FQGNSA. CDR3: CASSSIYRGPNYGYTF. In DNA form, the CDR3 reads TGTGCCAGCAGCTCCATTTACAGGGGGCCCAACTATGGCTACACCTTC.

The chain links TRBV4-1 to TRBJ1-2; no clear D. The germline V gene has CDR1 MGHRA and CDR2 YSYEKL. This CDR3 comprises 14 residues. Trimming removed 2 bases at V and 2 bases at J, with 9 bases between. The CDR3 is CASSQHTGNYGYTF. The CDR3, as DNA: TGCGCCAGCAGCCAACATACGGGGAACTATGGCTACACCTTC.

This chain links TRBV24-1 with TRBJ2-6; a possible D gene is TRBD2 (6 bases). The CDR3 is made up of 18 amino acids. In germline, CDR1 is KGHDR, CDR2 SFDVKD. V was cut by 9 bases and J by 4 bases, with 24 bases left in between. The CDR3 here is CATGGTPAYVWGANVLTF. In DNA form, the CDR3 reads TGTGCCACCGGCGGGACTCCAGCGTATGTTTGGGGGGCCAACGTCCTGACTTTC.

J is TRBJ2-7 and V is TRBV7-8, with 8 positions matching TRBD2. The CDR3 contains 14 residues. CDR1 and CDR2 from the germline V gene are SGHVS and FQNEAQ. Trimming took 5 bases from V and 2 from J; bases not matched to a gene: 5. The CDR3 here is CASSETSAPYEQYF. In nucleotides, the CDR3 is TGTGCCAGCAGCGAGACTAGCGCTCCCTACGAGCAGTACTTC.

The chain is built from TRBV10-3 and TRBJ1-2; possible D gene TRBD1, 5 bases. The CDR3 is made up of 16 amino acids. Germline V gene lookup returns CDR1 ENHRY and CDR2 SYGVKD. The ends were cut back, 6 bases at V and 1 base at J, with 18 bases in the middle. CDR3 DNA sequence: TGTGCCATCAGAACATTAAGGGGTGAGGATAACTATGGCTACACCTTC. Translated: CAIRTLRGEDNYGYTF.

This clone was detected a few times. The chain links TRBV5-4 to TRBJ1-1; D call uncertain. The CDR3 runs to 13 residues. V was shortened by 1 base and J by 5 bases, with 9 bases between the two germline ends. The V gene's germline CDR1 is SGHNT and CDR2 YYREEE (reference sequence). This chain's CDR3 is CASSLKEVTEAFF. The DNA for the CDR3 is TGTGCCAGCAGCTTGAAGGAGGTGACTGAAGCTTTCTTT.

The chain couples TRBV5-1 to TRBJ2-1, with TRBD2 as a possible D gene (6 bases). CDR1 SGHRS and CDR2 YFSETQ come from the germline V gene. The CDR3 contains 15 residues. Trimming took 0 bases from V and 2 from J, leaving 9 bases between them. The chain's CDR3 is CASSLGSGTYNEQFF. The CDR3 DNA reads TGCGCCAGCAGCTTGGGTAGCGGAACCTACAATGAGCAGTTCTTC. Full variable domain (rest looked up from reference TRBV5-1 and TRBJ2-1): KAGVTQTPRYLIKTRGQQVTLSCSPISGHRSVSWYQQTPGQGLQFLFEYFSETQRNKGNFPGRFSGRQFSNSRSEMNVSTLELGDSALYLCASSLGSGTYNEQFFGPGTRLTVL.

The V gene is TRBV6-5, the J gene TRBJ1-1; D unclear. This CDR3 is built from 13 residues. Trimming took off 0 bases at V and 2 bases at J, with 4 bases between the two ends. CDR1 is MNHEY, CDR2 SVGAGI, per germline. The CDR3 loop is CASSYSYNTEAFF. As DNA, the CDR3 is TGTGCCAGCAGTTACTCCTATAACACTGAAGCTTTCTTT.